The 8 T cell receptor beta chains presented below share a single source sample, sequenced in a study of T cells in localized non-small cell lung cancer. Assay: immunoSEQ multiplex PCR; the TCRdb copy retains only in-frame clones and omits some. The sample includes around 100,000 clones, about 87% seen only once; the top ten take around 15%. The input for sequencing was peripheral blood, taken before any cancer treatment. These receptor sequences come from a man aged 40 to 69 with stage I squamous cell lung carcinoma.

This sequence joins TRBV5-1 and TRBJ1-1; no reliable D call. V dropped 4 bases and J dropped 1 base, with 14 bases sitting between them. CDR3 length: 15 amino acids. The germline CDR1 and CDR2 sequences are SGHRS and YFSETQ. The CDR3 coding sequence is TGCGCCAGCAGCCCCGGACCGACATCGAACACTGAAGCTTTCTTT. Protein sequence: CASSPGPTSNTEAFF.

The chain employs TRBV6-6 and TRBJ1-2; D is perhaps TRBD1 (6 bases). Between the trimmed V and J ends, which lost 0 bases and 8 bases, there was a span of 10 bases. The CDR3 is 13 amino acids. Germline CDR1 MNHNY, CDR2 SVGAGI (reference sequence). DNA of the CDR3: TGTGCCAGCAGTTACTCGGGGACATCGGGCTACACCTTC. Translation: CASSYSGTSGYTF.

There are a few counts of this clone. This rearrangement joins TRBV6-1 to TRBJ1-5; D may be TRBD1 (5 bases). The CDR3 has 15 amino acids. V lost 0 bases, J lost 3 bases, and 9 bases lay in between. Germline V gives CDR1 MNHNS, CDR2 SASEGT. The CDR3 DNA follows: TGTGCCAGCAGTGAAGCGGGGCCGGTCAATCAGCCCCAGCATTTT. It yields the protein CASSEAGPVNQPQHF.

The chain couples TRBV27 to TRBJ1-6; tentatively, D is TRBD1 (5 bases). The CDR3 covers 14 residues. Germline CDR1 reads MNHEY; CDR2 reads SMNVEV (reference sequence). V was cut by 2 bases and J by 10 bases, with 12 bases left in between. The chain's CDR3 is CASSLSGAASPLHF. CDR3 nucleotide sequence: TGTGCCAGCAGTTTAAGTGGGGCGGCCTCACCCCTCCACTTT.

This chain joins TRBV11-2 and TRBJ1-5; D not resolved. V lost 2 bases and J lost 5, with 7 bases in between. The V gene's germline CDR1 is SGHAT and CDR2 FQNNGV. This CDR3 region has 13 residues. CDR3 DNA: TGTGCCAGCAGCTTAAGGATGGATCAGCCCCAGCATTTT. It translates to CASSLRMDQPQHF.

The chain is built from TRBV6-5 and TRBJ1-6; the match to TRBD1 covers 8 bases. The CDR3 runs 15 residues. V lost 7 bases and J lost 3; bases outside the gene matches: 5. Looked up from germline, CDR1 is MNHEY and CDR2 is SVGAGI. CDR3 nucleotides: TGTGCCAGCAACGACGGACAGGGCTATAATTCACCCCTCCACTTT. Translation gives CASNDGQGYNSPLHF.

The genes are TRBV7-2 and TRBJ2-7; TRBD1 matches 11 bases. There are 19 residues in the CDR3. V shed 0 bases, J shed 3 bases, and the junction held 13 bases outside the gene matches. The germline V gene has CDR1 SGHTA and CDR2 FQGNSA. The CDR3 sequence: CASSLALRTGGRRGYEQYF. CDR3 in DNA: TGTGCCAGCAGCTTAGCTCTACGGACAGGGGGCCGTAGAGGCTACGAGCAGTACTTC.

The rearrangement uses TRBV4-3 and TRBJ2-1; TRBD2 agrees at 9 bases. This CDR3 has 15 residues. Germline V gene sequence: CDR1 LGHNA, CDR2 YSLEER. V trimming: 3 bases; J trimming: 5 bases; junction bases outside the gene matches: 5. The CDR3, as DNA: TGCGCCAGCAGCCAGATAGCGGGGGCTAACAATGAGCAGTTCTTC. The encoded protein is CASSQIAGANNEQFF.